Presented here are 24 T cell receptor beta chains from one specimen sequenced in a study of cytomegalovirus exposure and HLA in healthy donors. Generated by immunoSEQ multiplex PCR, the TCRdb table keeps only in-frame clones and is missing some. The sample carries approximately 57,000 clones, approximately 93% recorded once. Sequenced input: PBMCs. These receptors all come from a woman aged 18-29 years in good health and CMV-seronegative.

This clone appeared a single time. The rearrangement joins TRBV27 to TRBJ2-3; D gene uncertain. CDR1 is MNHEY and CDR2 is SMNVEV in the germline V gene (reference sequence). The CDR3 contains 11 residues. V gave up 3 bases and J gave up 4 bases, with 2 bases separating them. The DNA for the CDR3 is TGTGCCAGCAGTTTCTCAGATACGCAGTATTTT. As protein: CASSFSDTQYF.

The chain combines TRBV5-1 with TRBJ1-2, with D perhaps TRBD1 (6 bases). The germline V gene has CDR1 SGHRS and CDR2 YFSETQ. V lost 2 bases to trimming and J lost 3 bases, with 17 bases between them. The CDR3 runs 16 residues. The CDR3 nucleotides are TGCGCCAGCAGCTTAACACCGGGACAAGGGGACTATGGCTACACCTTC. It codes for CASSLTPGQGDYGYTF.

The chain carries TRBV9 and TRBJ1-4; unclear D gene. Trimming removed 3 bases from V and 4 bases from J, with 7 bases in between. The CDR3 spans 13 residues. Per the germline V gene, CDR1 is SGDLS and CDR2 is YYNGEE. The DNA of the CDR3 is TGTGCCAGCAGCGGGAGGATTAATGAAAAACTGTTTTTT. Encoded protein: CASSGRINEKLFF.

The chain employs TRBV13 and TRBJ2-1; 7 bases are shared with TRBD2. The trim removed 1 base at V and 5 bases at J, leaving 8 bases unmatched. The CDR3 loop spans 16 amino acids. Germline CDR1 and CDR2: PRHDT and FYEKMQ (reference sequence). CDR3 bases: TGTGCCAGCAGCTTAGCCGGGACTACACTTAACAATGAGCAGTTCTTC. It yields the protein CASSLAGTTLNNEQFF.

The rearrangement joins TRBV6-5 to TRBJ1-5; maybe TRBD1 (6 bases). Germline V gene sequence: CDR1 MNHEY, CDR2 SVGAGI. V shed 5 bases and J shed 4 bases, with 12 bases lying between them. This CDR3 region has 14 residues. The CDR3 sequence: CASSPDSVNQPQHF. CDR3 coding DNA: TGTGCCAGCAGTCCGGACAGCGTTAATCAGCCCCAGCATTTT.

The V gene is TRBV25-1, the J gene TRBJ2-3, with D tentatively TRBD2 (7 bases). Trimming pared 4 bases from V and 2 bases from J, leaving 22 bases between. Looked up from germline, CDR1 is MGHDK and CDR2 is SYGVNS. This CDR3 has 18 amino acids. CDR3: CASSGPTLGGDNTDTQYF. CDR3 coding DNA: TGTGCCAGCAGTGGTCCGACTTTAGGGGGGGACAACACAGATACGCAGTATTTT.

V gene TRBV4-2 combines with J gene TRBJ2-3, with 9 bases aligning to TRBD2. The CDR3 length is 20 residues. The V and J ends lost 2 bases and 2 bases, in that order; junction bases with no gene match: 17. Germline V gene sequence: CDR1 LGHNA, CDR2 YNFKEQ. CDR3 sequence (DNA): TGTGCCAGCAGCCAATCACCGCACCCTTTAGCGGGGGCCGTCACAGATACGCAGTATTTT. Its protein is CASSQSPHPLAGAVTDTQYF.

The V call is TRBV29-1, the J call TRBJ2-1; tentatively, D is TRBD1 (6 bases). Germline lookup yields CDR1 SQVTM and CDR2 ANQGSEA. Trimming left V 5 bases short and J 3 bases short, with 17 bases between. CDR3 length equals 15 residues. The DNA for the CDR3 is TGCAGCGTTCACTTGACAGGCGGGTTCTACAATGAGCAGTTCTTC. Its protein product is CSVHLTGGFYNEQFF.

This clone has just a few counts. The gene calls are TRBV27 and TRBJ2-7; weak D call: TRBD1 (5 bases). The V end was cut by 3 bases, the J end by 7 bases, with 13 bases between. The CDR3 loop spans 13 amino acids. Germline V CDR1 and CDR2: MNHEY, SMNVEV (reference sequence). CDR3 coding DNA: TGTGCCAGCAGTTTTGGACACCTGGGGGAGCAGTACTTC. This gives the protein CASSFGHLGEQYF.

The chain combines TRBV7-8 with TRBJ2-1; 7 bases align to TRBD1. In germline, CDR1 is SGHVS, CDR2 FQNEAQ. The CDR3 covers 15 residues. Trimming at V came to 5 bases and at J to 4 bases, leaving 8 bases not matched to a gene. The CDR3 sequence: CASSHRGTAYNEQFF. CDR3 nucleotide sequence: TGTGCCAGCAGCCACAGGGGCACAGCGTACAATGAGCAGTTCTTC.

V gene TRBV9 combines with J gene TRBJ1-4; unclear D gene. V was cut by 2 bases and J by 8 bases, with 13 bases left in between. The CDR3 totals 14 residues. Looked up from germline, CDR1 is SGDLS and CDR2 is YYNGEE. This CDR3 is CASSVNGRGEKLFF. The CDR3 DNA is TGTGCCAGCAGCGTTAACGGCAGAGGGGAAAAACTGTTTTTT.

The chain combines TRBV7-8 with TRBJ2-7, with D tentatively TRBD1 (6 bases). Trimming took 3 bases from V and 2 from J, leaving 11 bases between them. The CDR3 totals 14 residues. Germline loops: CDR1 SGHVS, CDR2 FQNEAQ. The chain's CDR3 is CASSFSDSTYEQYV. CDR3 DNA sequence: TGTGCCAGCAGCTTCTCGGACAGTACCTACGAGCAGTACGTC.

The chain combines TRBV12-5 with TRBJ2-3; 13 bases fit TRBD2. CDR1 LGHNT and CDR2 FRNRAP come from the germline V gene. The CDR3 is 18 residues long. J lost 2 bases, V lost 5 bases, and 10 bases had no gene match. The chain's CDR3 is CASGRRPGLAGFTDTQYF. In nucleotides, the CDR3 is TGTGCTAGTGGTCGGCGACCGGGACTAGCGGGGTTCACAGATACGCAGTATTTT.

The V and J genes are TRBV29-1 and TRBJ2-1, with 7 bases aligning to TRBD1. Germline V gives CDR1 SQVTM, CDR2 ANQGSEA. The V gene end was trimmed by 7 bases and the J gene end by 2 bases; junction bases not matched to a gene: 14. This CDR3 region has 16 residues. CDR3 in amino acids: CSATGDRERPYNEQFF. The CDR3 DNA is TGCAGCGCCACCGGTGACAGGGAAAGACCCTACAATGAGCAGTTCTTC.

The gene calls are TRBV7-2 and TRBJ1-1; D uncertain. Between the trimmed V and J ends, which lost 0 bases and 1 base, there was a span of 3 bases. CDR1 and CDR2 (germline): SGHTA, FQGNSA. The CDR3 consists of 13 residues. DNA for the CDR3: TGTGCCAGCAGCTTAGCAGCGAACACTGAAGCTTTCTTT. Protein product: CASSLAANTEAFF. Full variable domain (remainder filled in from reference TRBV7-2 and TRBJ1-1): GAGVSQSPSNKVTEKGKDVELRCDPISGHTALYWYRQSLGQGLEFLIYFQGNSAPDKSGLPSDRFSAERTGGSVSTLTIQRTQQEDSAVYLCASSLAANTEAFFGQGTRLTVV.

The chain joins TRBV29-1 to TRBJ2-3; 7 nucleotides match TRBD2. CDR1 is SQVTM and CDR2 is ANQGSEA in the germline V gene. The J segment lost 7 bases and the V segment lost 4 bases, leaving 5 bases of the junction unmatched. This CDR3 contains 12 residues. The CDR3 DNA reads TGCAGCGTTGGCGGGAGCAGCTATACGCAGTATTTT. This codes for CSVGGSSYTQYF.

The J gene is TRBJ1-2, the V gene TRBV9; D not resolved. Germline V gives CDR1 SGDLS, CDR2 YYNGEE. V was cut by 2 bases and J by 7 bases, with 9 bases left in between. The CDR3 totals 12 residues. DNA of the CDR3: TGTGCCAGCAGCGTTGGGCTGGGTGGCTACACCTTC. Its translation is CASSVGLGGYTF.

Here the CDR3 reads CASSPLDKTTTDTQYF. The CDR3 DNA reads as TGTGCCAGCAGTCCCCTAGATAAGACTACTACAGATACGCAGTATTTT. The V and J genes are TRBV28 and TRBJ2-3; D possibly corresponds to TRBD2 (5 bases). Between the trimmed V and J ends, which lost 5 bases and 3 bases, there was a span of 18 bases. In germline, CDR1 is MDHEN, CDR2 SYDVKM. The CDR3 loop spans 16 amino acids.

Here the CDR3 reads CASSSGPGKNGYTF. The CDR3 nucleotides are TGTGCCAGCAGCTCAGGCCCGGGGAAGAACGGCTACACCTTC. The chain uses TRBV9 and TRBJ1-2; no reliable D call. Deletions cut 4 bases from V and 8 bases from J, with 18 bases between. The CDR3 extends over 14 amino acids. The germline gives CDR1 SGDLS, CDR2 YYNGEE.

The chain has TRBV7-8 and TRBJ2-1, with 7 positions matching TRBD2. The germline CDR1 and CDR2 sequences are SGHVS and FQNEAQ. V shed 5 bases, J shed 8 bases, and the junction held 12 bases outside the gene matches. The CDR3 is 15 residues long. CDR3 bases: TGTGCCAGCAGCATCTCTTCTAGCGGTAGGGATGAGCAGTTCTTC. This sequence encodes CASSISSSGRDEQFF.

The rearrangement uses TRBV25-1 and TRBJ1-1, with 7 bases fitting TRBD1. V gave up 4 bases and J gave up 7 bases; unmatched junction bases: 15. The CDR3 extends over 16 amino acids. Germline assignment: CDR1 MGHDK and CDR2 SYGVNS. The CDR3 is CASSVEGGRGFGEAFF. CDR3 coding DNA: TGTGCCAGCAGTGTCGAAGGCGGCAGGGGGTTCGGTGAAGCTTTCTTT.

The chain employs TRBV4-3 and TRBJ2-1; 12 bases line up with TRBD2. The CDR3 extends over 19 amino acids. Germline values: CDR1 LGHNA, CDR2 YSLEER. V shed 1 base and J 6 bases; nucleotides not matched to a gene: 13. This CDR3 reads CASSQAFIPLAGGSNEQFF. In DNA form, the CDR3 reads TGCGCCAGCAGCCAAGCCTTCATCCCCCTAGCGGGAGGGAGCAATGAGCAGTTCTTC.

This chain uses TRBV25-1 with TRBJ2-7, with D perhaps matching TRBD1 (6 bases). Per germline, CDR1 MGHDK and CDR2 SYGVNS. V was cut by 5 bases and J by 6 bases, with 11 bases left in between. The CDR3 contains 12 residues. CDR3 in amino acids: CASSNRDGEQYF. The CDR3 DNA follows: TGTGCCAGCAGTAACAGGGACGGCGAGCAGTACTTC.

The chain couples TRBV11-3 to TRBJ2-7, with TRBD2 as a possible D gene (6 bases). From germline, CDR1 is SGHNT and CDR2 YENEEA. The CDR3 is made up of 15 amino acids. Trimming removed 5 bases at V and 3 bases at J, with 17 bases between. CDR3 nucleotide sequence: TGTGCCAGCAGCCTCACTAGCTTAACCGGCTACGAGCAGTACGTC. This translates into CASSLTSLTGYEQYV.